This TCR beta chain comes out of a study of T and B cells in COVID-19 patients. From blood, roughly 250-500 ng of genomic DNA served as TRB template. This clonotype was detected only once. V dropped 1 base and J dropped 5 bases, with 18 bases sitting between them. Germline loops: CDR1 SGHDT, CDR2 YYEEEE. The CDR3 has 17 residues. TRB rearrangements were amplified by multiplex PCR with BIOMED2 TRB-A/B primers. Each CDR3 protein gets one entry after TCRdb re-called the multiplex PCR reads with MiXCR. The table has around 12,000 distinct CDR3 sequences, nearly 30% seen once. Sequenced input: blood. The chain uses TRBV5-6 and TRBJ1-4; D call uncertain. The receptor was derived from a human donor who had recovered from COVID-19. DNA of the CDR3: TGTGCCAGCAGCTTGATTCGGGAATTAGTGAAGAATGAAAAACTGTTTTTT. The encoded protein is CASSLIRELVKNEKLFF.